This T cell receptor beta chain was found in a study of technical replicates of blood from several donors. With V trimmed by 0 bases and J by 0 bases, 5 bases remained unmatched. In germline, CDR1 is LGHNA, CDR2 YSLEER. The CDR3 sequence is 18 residues long. Assay used: immunoSEQ multiplex PCR; TCRdb lists only in-frame clones, some missing. The sample records tens of thousands of clones, approximately 96% being singletons. The gene calls are TRBV4-3 and TRBJ2-1, with 10 nucleotides matching TRBD2. The sequencing sample was made of T cells isolated from PBMCs. The sequence was collected from a human donor in good health. The CDR3: CASSQEFLAGGSYNEQFF. The CDR3 DNA reads TGCGCCAGCAGCCAAGAGTTCTTAGCGGGAGGCTCCTACAATGAGCAGTTCTTC.